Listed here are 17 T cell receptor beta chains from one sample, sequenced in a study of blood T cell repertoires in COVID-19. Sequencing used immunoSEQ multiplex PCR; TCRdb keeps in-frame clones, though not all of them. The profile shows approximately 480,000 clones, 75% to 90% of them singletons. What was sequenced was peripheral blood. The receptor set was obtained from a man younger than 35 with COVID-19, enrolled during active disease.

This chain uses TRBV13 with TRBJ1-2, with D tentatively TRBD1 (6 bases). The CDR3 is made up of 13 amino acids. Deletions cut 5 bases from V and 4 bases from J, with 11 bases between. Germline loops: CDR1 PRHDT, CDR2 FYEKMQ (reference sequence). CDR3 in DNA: TGTGCCAGCAGCAAAGGGACAACCTATGGCTACACCTTC. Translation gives CASSKGTTYGYTF.

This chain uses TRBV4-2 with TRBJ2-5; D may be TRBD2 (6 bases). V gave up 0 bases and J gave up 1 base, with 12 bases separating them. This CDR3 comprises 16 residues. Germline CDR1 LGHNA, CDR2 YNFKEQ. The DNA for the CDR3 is TGTGCCAGCAGCCAAGAGGCGGCCGGGGGCCAAGAGACCCAGTACTTC. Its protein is CASSQEAAGGQETQYF.

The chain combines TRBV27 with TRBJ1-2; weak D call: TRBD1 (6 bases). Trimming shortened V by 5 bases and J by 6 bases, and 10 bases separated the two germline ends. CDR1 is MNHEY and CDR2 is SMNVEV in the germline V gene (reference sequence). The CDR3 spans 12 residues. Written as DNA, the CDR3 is TGTGCCAGCAGTAAAAACAGGGATGGCTACACCTTC. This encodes CASSKNRDGYTF.

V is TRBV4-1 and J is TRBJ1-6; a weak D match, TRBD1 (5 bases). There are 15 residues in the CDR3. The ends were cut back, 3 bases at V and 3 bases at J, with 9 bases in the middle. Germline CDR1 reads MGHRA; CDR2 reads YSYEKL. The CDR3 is CASSQRGLYNSPLHF. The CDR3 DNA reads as TGCGCCAGCAGCCAGCGGGGACTCTATAATTCACCCCTCCACTTT.

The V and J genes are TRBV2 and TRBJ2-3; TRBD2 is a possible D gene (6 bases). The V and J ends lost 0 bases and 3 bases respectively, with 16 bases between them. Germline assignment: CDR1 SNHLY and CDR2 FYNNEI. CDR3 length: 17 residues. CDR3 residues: CASSEAPPGAGTDTQYF. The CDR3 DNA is TGTGCCAGCAGTGAAGCCCCCCCCGGGGCGGGGACAGATACGCAGTATTTT.

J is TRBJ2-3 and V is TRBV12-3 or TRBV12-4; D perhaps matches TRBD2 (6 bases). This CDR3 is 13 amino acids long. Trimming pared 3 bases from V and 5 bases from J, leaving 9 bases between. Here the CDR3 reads CASSFGRGDTQYF. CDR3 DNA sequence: TGTGCCAGCAGTTTCGGGAGAGGAGATACGCAGTATTTT.

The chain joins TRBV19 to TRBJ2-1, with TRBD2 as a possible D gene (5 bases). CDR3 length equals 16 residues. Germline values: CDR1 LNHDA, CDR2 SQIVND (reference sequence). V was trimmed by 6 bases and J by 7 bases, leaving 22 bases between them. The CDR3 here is CASRRTGSFPSNEQFF. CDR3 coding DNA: TGTGCCAGTAGGAGGACGGGATCCTTCCCCTCTAATGAGCAGTTCTTC.

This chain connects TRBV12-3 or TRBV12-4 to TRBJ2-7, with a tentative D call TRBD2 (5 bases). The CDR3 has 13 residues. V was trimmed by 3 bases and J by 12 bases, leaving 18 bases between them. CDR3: CASSFTQDGLRYF. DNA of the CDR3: TGTGCCAGCAGTTTCACCCAAGACGGACTCCGGTACTTC.

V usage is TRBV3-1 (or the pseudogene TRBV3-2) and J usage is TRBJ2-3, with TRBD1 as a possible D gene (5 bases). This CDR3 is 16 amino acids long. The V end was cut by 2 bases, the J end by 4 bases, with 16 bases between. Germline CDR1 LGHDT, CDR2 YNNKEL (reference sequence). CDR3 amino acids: CASSQLGAPWADTQYF. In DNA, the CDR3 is TGTGCCAGCAGCCAACTAGGGGCGCCCTGGGCAGATACGCAGTATTTT.

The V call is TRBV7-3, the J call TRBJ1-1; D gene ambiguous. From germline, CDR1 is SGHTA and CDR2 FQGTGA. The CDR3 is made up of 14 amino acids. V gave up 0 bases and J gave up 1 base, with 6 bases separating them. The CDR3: CASSLTGPNTEAFF. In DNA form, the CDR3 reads TGTGCCAGCAGCTTAACGGGCCCGAACACTGAAGCTTTCTTT.

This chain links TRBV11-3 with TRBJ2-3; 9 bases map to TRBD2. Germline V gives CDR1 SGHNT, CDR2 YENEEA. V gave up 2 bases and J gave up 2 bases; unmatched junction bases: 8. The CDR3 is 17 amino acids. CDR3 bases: TGTGCCAGCAGCTTAAGCAGTAGCGGGGGATACACAGATACGCAGTATTTT. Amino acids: CASSLSSSGGYTDTQYF.

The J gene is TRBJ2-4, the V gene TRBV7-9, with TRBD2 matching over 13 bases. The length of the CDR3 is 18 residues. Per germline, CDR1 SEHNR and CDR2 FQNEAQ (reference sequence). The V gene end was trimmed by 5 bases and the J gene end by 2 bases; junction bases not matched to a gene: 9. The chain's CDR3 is CASSHRSGTSGTKNIQYF. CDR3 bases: TGTGCCAGCAGCCACCGATCTGGGACTAGCGGGACCAAAAACATTCAGTACTTC.

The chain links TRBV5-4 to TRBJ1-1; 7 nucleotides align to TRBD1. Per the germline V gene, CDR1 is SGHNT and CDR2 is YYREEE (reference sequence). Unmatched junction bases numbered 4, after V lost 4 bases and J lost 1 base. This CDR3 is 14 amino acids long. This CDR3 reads CASSIWTGNTEAFF. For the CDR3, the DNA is TGTGCCAGCAGCATCTGGACAGGGAACACTGAAGCTTTCTTT.

CDR3 sequence reads: CAIGTGGFEQYF. The CDR3 DNA follows: TGTGCCATCGGGACAGGGGGTTTCGAGCAGTACTTC. V gene TRBV10-3 combines with J gene TRBJ2-7, with 11 bases lining up with TRBD1. The CDR3 spans 12 residues. Per the germline V gene, CDR1 is ENHRY and CDR2 is SYGVKD. The ends lost 8 bases at V and 6 bases at J; junction bases unmatched: 3.

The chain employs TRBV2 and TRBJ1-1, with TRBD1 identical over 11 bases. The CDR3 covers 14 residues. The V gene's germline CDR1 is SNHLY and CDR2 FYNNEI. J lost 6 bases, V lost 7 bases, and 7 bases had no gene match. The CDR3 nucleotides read TGTGCCAGCACCATAGGACAGGGGGCCGCTGAAGCTTTCTTT. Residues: CASTIGQGAAEAFF.

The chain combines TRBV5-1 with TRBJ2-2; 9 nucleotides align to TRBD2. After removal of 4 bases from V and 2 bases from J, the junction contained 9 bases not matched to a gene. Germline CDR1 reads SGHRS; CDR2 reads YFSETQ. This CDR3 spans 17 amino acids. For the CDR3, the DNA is TGCGCCAGCAGCCGCGGAGTAGCGGGAGAAAACACCGGGGAGCTGTTTTTT. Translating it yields CASSRGVAGENTGELFF.

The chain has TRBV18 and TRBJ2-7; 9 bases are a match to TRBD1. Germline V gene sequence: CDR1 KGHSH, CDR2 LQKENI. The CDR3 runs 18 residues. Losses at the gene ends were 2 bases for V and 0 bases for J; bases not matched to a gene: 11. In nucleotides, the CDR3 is TGTGCCAGCTCACCAGGGTGGGACAGGGCCCACAGCTCCTACGAGCAGTACTTC. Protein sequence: CASSPGWDRAHSSYEQYF.